These 27 T cell receptor beta chains were all obtained from the same sample, sequenced in a study of OX40 agonist ivuxolimab in advanced cancers. Sequencing was performed with immunoSEQ multiplex PCR; in TCRdb, only in-frame clones are kept and a portion is missing. The sample has over 55,000 clones, around 86% seen once. Sequenced here: CD4+ or CD8+ T cells sorted from blood, sampled in a trial of the OX40 agonist ivuxolimab. Receptors originate from an adult with an advanced solid tumor such as melanoma, head and neck, liver or kidney cancer.

This clone was counted between two and nine times. The chain combines TRBV19 with TRBJ1-5; no firm D call. Germline-derived CDR1 and CDR2 are LNHDA and SQIVND (reference sequence). Deletions cut 3 bases from V and 7 bases from J, with 16 bases between. The CDR3 sequence is 15 residues long. Written as DNA, the CDR3 is TGTGCCAGTAGTATCCTGAGCTCCGTCACACAGCCCCAGCATTTT. Its protein product is CASSILSSVTQPQHF.

V is TRBV6-1 and J is TRBJ1-2; 12 bases map to TRBD1. The germline V gene has CDR1 MNHNS and CDR2 SASEGT. J lost 4 bases, V lost 6 bases, and 6 bases had no gene match. The CDR3 covers 15 residues. CDR3 sequence (DNA): TGTGCCAGCAGAGGGACAGGGGGCTCTGGCTATGGCTACACCTTC. Its translation: CASRGTGGSGYGYTF.

J is TRBJ2-7 and V is TRBV4-2, with D tentatively TRBD1 or TRBD2 (5 bases each). This CDR3 comprises 15 residues. CDR1 and CDR2 from the germline V gene are LGHNA and YNFKEQ. Between the trimmed V and J ends, which lost 4 bases and 5 bases, there was a span of 18 bases. The CDR3 sequence is CASSRITPGPNEQYF. The CDR3 DNA reads TGTGCCAGCAGCCGCATAACCCCGGGACCTAACGAGCAGTACTTC.

The J gene is TRBJ2-7, the V gene TRBV7-8, with D perhaps given as TRBD1 or TRBD2 (6 bases each). The V gene's germline CDR1 is SGHVS and CDR2 FQNEAQ. CDR3 size: 13 residues. Trimming cost V 3 bases and J 3 bases, with 9 bases left between them. The CDR3 spells CASSFEGGYEQYF. The CDR3 bases are TGTGCCAGCAGCTTCGAGGGGGGCTACGAGCAGTACTTC.

The chain has TRBV2 and TRBJ2-1, with TRBD1 matching 7 bases. With V trimmed by 5 bases and J by 2 bases, 6 bases remained unmatched. CDR1 and CDR2 (germline): SNHLY, FYNNEI. This CDR3 has 15 amino acids. CDR3 residues: CASSSSGTAYNEQFF. The CDR3 bases are TGTGCCAGCAGTTCCTCCGGGACAGCCTACAATGAGCAGTTCTTC.

J is TRBJ2-7 and V is TRBV9; possibly TRBD2 for D (6 bases). CDR1 is SGDLS and CDR2 is YYNGEE in the germline V gene. The V gene lost 0 bases and the J gene lost 2 bases, with 12 bases spanning the gap. The CDR3 is made up of 15 amino acids. CDR3 protein: CASSVAGTPTYEQYF. CDR3 coding DNA: TGTGCCAGCAGCGTAGCCGGGACTCCTACCTACGAGCAGTACTTC.

The V gene is TRBV5-1, the J gene TRBJ2-2; D ambiguous. Per the germline V gene, CDR1 is SGHRS and CDR2 is YFSETQ. The CDR3 is 14 residues long. Trimming pared 5 bases from V and 0 bases from J, leaving 8 bases between. The CDR3 coding sequence is TGCGCCAGCAGTTCACTCGCGAACACCGGGGAGCTGTTTTTT. Amino acids: CASSSLANTGELFF.

This chain uses TRBV7-2 with TRBJ1-2; a possible D gene is TRBD1 (6 bases). V gave up 5 bases and J gave up 4 bases, with 17 bases separating them. Germline V CDR1 and CDR2: SGHTA, FQGNSA. CDR3 length equals 15 residues. In DNA form, the CDR3 reads TGTGCCAGCAGCCAGACTCGGACAGCCGTCTATGGCTACACCTTC. Translating it yields CASSQTRTAVYGYTF.

V gene TRBV6-5 combines with J gene TRBJ2-5; D perhaps matches TRBD1 (6 bases). CDR1 MNHEY and CDR2 SVGAGI come from the germline V gene. CDR3 length: 14 residues. V was pared by 7 bases and J by 7 bases, with 19 bases between. The CDR3 DNA reads as TGTGCCAGCACCTCGTCAGGGGCAAGAAGGACCCAGTACTTC. Its translation is CASTSSGARRTQYF.

This clone has a single count. The V and J genes are TRBV5-1 and TRBJ1-4, with D possibly matching TRBD1 (5 bases). CDR1 is SGHRS, CDR2 YFSETQ, per germline. The CDR3 length is 14 residues. V shed 2 bases and J shed 7 bases, with 12 bases lying between them. The CDR3 reads CASSFGREGEKLFF. In DNA, the CDR3 is TGCGCCAGCAGCTTCGGCAGGGAGGGTGAAAAACTGTTTTTT.

This sequence joins TRBV7-3 and TRBJ1-1, with D possibly TRBD1 on 6 matching bases. Germline values: CDR1 SGHTA, CDR2 FQGTGA. V lost 5 bases, J lost 8 bases, and 21 bases lay in between. This CDR3 comprises 15 residues. The CDR3 reads CASSQGTPYAGEAFF. The CDR3 region has the DNA TGTGCCAGCAGCCAGGGGACCCCCTATGCTGGGGAAGCTTTCTTT.

This chain connects TRBV5-8 to TRBJ2-1; TRBD2 might be the D (6 bases). The CDR3 is 14 amino acids. Germline values: CDR1 SGHTS, CDR2 YDEGEE. V lost 3 bases to trimming and J lost 3 bases, with 10 bases between them. The CDR3 coding sequence is TGTGCCAGCAGCTCGGGGGTCCGCTACAATGAGCAGTTCTTC. As protein: CASSSGVRYNEQFF.

This chain links TRBV11-3 with TRBJ2-7, with D maybe TRBD1 (6 bases). V shed 5 bases and J shed 5 bases, with 19 bases lying between them. The germline V gene has CDR1 SGHNT and CDR2 YENEEA. The CDR3 has 15 residues. CDR3: CASSLEAGDKDEQYF. DNA of the CDR3: TGTGCCAGCAGCCTTGAGGCAGGGGACAAGGACGAGCAGTACTTC.

The rearrangement uses TRBV19 and TRBJ1-5; D call uncertain. Germline loops: CDR1 LNHDA, CDR2 SQIVND (reference sequence). This CDR3 is built from 13 residues. V lost 0 bases, J lost 7 bases, and 7 bases lay in between. The DNA for the CDR3 is TGTGCCAGTAGTATAGATCTGTGGCAGCCCCAGCATTTT. Its protein is CASSIDLWQPQHF.

CDR3 residues: CAWSLTGLSYEQYF. The DNA for the CDR3 is TGTGCCTGGAGTCTCACAGGGCTGTCCTACGAGCAGTACTTC. The chain uses TRBV30 and TRBJ2-7, with D tentatively TRBD1 (6 bases). Germline values: CDR1 GTSNPN, CDR2 SVGIG (reference sequence). The CDR3 loop spans 14 amino acids. V lost 2 bases and J lost 1, with 12 bases in between.

This chain connects TRBV6-6 to TRBJ1-5; D not certain. V shed 3 bases and J shed 6 bases, with 0 bases lying between them. The CDR3 extends over 10 amino acids. Germline V CDR1 and CDR2: MNHNY, SVGAGI (reference sequence). The DNA of the CDR3 is TGTGCCAGCAGTTATCAGCCCCAGCATTTT. It yields the protein CASSYQPQHF.

In its sample, this clone was seen once. The chain has TRBV5-5 and TRBJ1-1; D uncertain. Deletions cut 2 bases from V and 0 bases from J, with 8 bases between. CDR1 is SGHKS and CDR2 is YYEKEE in the germline V gene (reference sequence). The CDR3 loop spans 14 amino acids. CDR3 sequence: CASSFRAMNTEAFF. The CDR3 bases are TGTGCCAGCAGCTTTCGAGCTATGAACACTGAAGCTTTCTTT.

The rearrangement links TRBV5-4 to TRBJ2-3; TRBD1 might be the D (6 bases). V lost 1 base to trimming and J lost 2 bases, with 14 bases between them. Germline V CDR1 and CDR2: SGHNT, YYREEE (reference sequence). The CDR3 totals 16 residues. This chain's CDR3 is CASSLYLKGDTDTQYF. CDR3 DNA sequence: TGTGCCAGCAGCTTGTATTTAAAGGGGGACACAGATACGCAGTATTTT. The full variable domain, rest sourced from reference TRBV5-4 and TRBJ2-3, is ETGVTQSPTHLIKTRGQQVTLRCSSQSGHNTVSWYQQALGQGPQFIFQYYREEENGRGNFPPRFSGLQFPNYSSELNVNALELDDSALYLCASSLYLKGDTDTQYFGPGTRLTVL.

The chain joins TRBV11-3 to TRBJ2-2; D might be TRBD1 (5 bases). Germline loops: CDR1 SGHNT, CDR2 YENEEA. V was trimmed by 0 bases and J by 4 bases, leaving 9 bases between them. This CDR3 comprises 15 residues. The CDR3 DNA is TGTGCCAGCAGCTTAGATGGCAGGGCCACCGGGGAGCTGTTTTTT. Protein product: CASSLDGRATGELFF.

This clone appeared once. The V gene is TRBV7-2, the J gene TRBJ1-3; the D is unclear. The germline V gene has CDR1 SGHTA and CDR2 FQGNSA. The CDR3 loop spans 13 amino acids. V dropped 6 bases and J dropped 0 bases, with 6 bases sitting between them. The CDR3 DNA sequence: TGTGCCAGCAGGGACGGCTCTGGAAACACCATATATTTT. Its translation: CASRDGSGNTIYF.

The chain links TRBV27 to TRBJ1-1, with TRBD1 as a possible D gene (5 bases). The CDR3 is 15 amino acids. Trimming removed 5 bases at V and 4 bases at J, with 17 bases between. Looked up from germline, CDR1 is MNHEY and CDR2 is SMNVEV (reference sequence). The CDR3 is CASSRPGRISTEAFF. In DNA, the CDR3 is TGTGCCAGCAGTCGACCGGGACGGATATCCACTGAAGCTTTCTTT.

The rearrangement joins TRBV28 to TRBJ1-2; no clear D gene. The V gene lost 10 bases and the J gene lost 3 bases, with 9 bases spanning the gap. CDR1 and CDR2 from the germline V gene are MDHEN and SYDVKM. The CDR3 loop spans 11 amino acids. CDR3 in amino acids: CATGIYYGYTF. Here the CDR3 DNA reads TGTGCCACCGGAATCTACTATGGCTACACCTTC.

The genes are TRBV11-2 and TRBJ1-3; a possible D gene is TRBD1 (6 bases). The CDR3 has 17 amino acids. The germline gives CDR1 SGHAT, CDR2 FQNNGV. V was pared by 4 bases and J by 0 bases, with 16 bases between. In DNA form, the CDR3 reads TGTGCCAGCAGCTCCCTTCGACAGGAACGCTCTGGAAACACCATATATTTT. It specifies CASSSLRQERSGNTIYF.

This sequence joins TRBV15 and TRBJ1-3; possibly TRBD1 for D (6 bases). Trimming removed 0 bases at V and 7 bases at J, with 25 bases between. CDR1 is LNHNV, CDR2 YYDKDF, per germline (reference sequence). The CDR3 extends over 19 amino acids. This chain's CDR3 is CATSRDRGIRTKNWNTIYF. The DNA of the CDR3 is TGTGCCACCAGCAGAGATAGGGGGATAAGGACCAAAAATTGGAACACCATATATTTT.

The CDR3 bases are TGTGCCAGCAGTGTTCAACGGGGGACCCAAGAGACCCAGTACTTC. Amino acids: CASSVQRGTQETQYF. The chain combines TRBV6-1 with TRBJ2-5; a possible D gene is TRBD2 (6 bases). Trimming removed 4 bases from V and 1 base from J, with 13 bases in between. There are 15 residues in the CDR3. CDR1 and CDR2 (germline): MNHNS, SASEGT.

This CDR3 reads CASSLGVPSGNTIYF. The CDR3, as DNA: TGCGCCAGCAGCTTGGGGGTTCCCTCTGGAAACACCATATATTTT. V usage is TRBV5-1 and J usage is TRBJ1-3; D gene unclear. The CDR3 has 15 residues. Germline lookup yields CDR1 SGHRS and CDR2 YFSETQ. Trimming shortened V by 0 bases and J by 0 bases, and 7 bases separated the two germline ends.

V gene TRBV18 combines with J gene TRBJ2-1, with D hard to call. Germline values: CDR1 KGHSH, CDR2 LQKENI. V dropped 3 bases and J dropped 5 bases, with 2 bases sitting between them. This CDR3 contains 11 residues. The CDR3 sequence is CASSPDNEQFF. CDR3 coding DNA: TGTGCCAGCTCACCCGACAATGAGCAGTTCTTC.